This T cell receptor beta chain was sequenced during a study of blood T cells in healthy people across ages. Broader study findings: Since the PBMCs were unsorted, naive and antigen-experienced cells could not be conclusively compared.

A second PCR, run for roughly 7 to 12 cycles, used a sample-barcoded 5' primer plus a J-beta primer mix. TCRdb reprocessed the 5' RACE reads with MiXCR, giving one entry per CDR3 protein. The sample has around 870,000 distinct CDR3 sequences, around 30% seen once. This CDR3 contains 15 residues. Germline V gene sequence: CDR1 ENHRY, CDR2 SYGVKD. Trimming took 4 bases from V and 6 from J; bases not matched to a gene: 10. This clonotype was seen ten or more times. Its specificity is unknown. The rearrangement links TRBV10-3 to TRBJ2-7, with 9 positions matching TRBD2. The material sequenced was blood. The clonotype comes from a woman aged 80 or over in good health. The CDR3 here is CAISGESGRTSEQYF. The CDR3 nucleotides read TGTGCCATCAGTGGGGAAAGCGGGAGGACAAGCGAGCAGTACTTC.